This T cell receptor (beta chain) originates from a study of metastatic and nonmetastatic thyroid tumors (dated by TCRdb to 2020 to 2022). As for the study more broadly: The researchers compared repertoires between peripheral blood samples and tumor or nodule tissue samples from patients with malignant or benign thyroid disease. On the study overall, not on this receptor specifically: TCR beta diversity was reported as significantly higher in malignant tumors than in benign nodules, in both blood and tumor samples.

Before undergoing thyroid surgery, none of the patients had been given any kind of treatment. Using T-cell receptor beta sequencing, the study looked back at clinical samples from patients collected from the early 2010s to the late 2010s. This clone has more than one count but fewer than ten. Its antigen target is currently unknown. An end of the junction differs from the germline gene, which may be a read error. The method was PCR. The data were produced on an Illumina HiSeq 4000. High-throughput sequencing was used to profile the TCR beta-chain CDR3 region of each patient. The study's processing was this. The researchers built a classifier to tell apart papillary thyroid cancer patients with distant metastasis, based on CDR3 differences among clinicopathological groups. The Shannon index was used to measure repertoire diversity, and the Morisita-Horn index was used to measure how similar tumor and blood repertoires were. TCRdb ran its own pipeline on the public reads, namely fastp trimming at Q25 and MiXCR clone calling, and kept in-frame beta chains. Here the V and J calls rest on TCRdb's processing, not on the authors' analysis. This sample is represented by 25,000 to 30,000 clones; 16% of them were singletons. Approximately 6.2% of the sample is taken by the ten largest.

Looking up the germline V gene (reference sequence) yields CDR1 LNHDA and CDR2 SQIVND. From cysteine to phenylalanine, the CDR3 is 12 amino acids long. The sequence is cut down to CDR3 DNA, 36 bases in frame from base 1. The sequence derives from a male donor with papillary thyroid cancer or a benign thyroid nodule (not recorded which). Some clones in this sample may be carry-over from other donors' samples. Sample: blood. This sequence uses TRBV19 and TRBJ1-1; no D gene can be assigned with confidence. The CDR3 region: CASSQCIAEAFF. The DNA is as follows: TGTGCCAGTAGTCAGTGTATAGCTGAAGCCTTCTTT.